This entry lists 3 T cell receptor beta chains sequenced from one sample in a study of shared clonotypes between healthy human individuals. Some clones are missing from TCRdb's copy, which holds only in-frame ones; the method was immunoSEQ multiplex PCR. Here the sample spans some 1 million clones, around 75% being singletons. The sequenced sample was memory CD4+ T cells sorted from blood. Specified subset: CD45RA-negative fraction. These receptors were collected from a young man in good health.

This sequence joins TRBV5-1 and TRBJ2-3, with 8 bases aligning to TRBD1. This CDR3 is built from 16 residues. Germline CDR1 reads SGHRS; CDR2 reads YFSETQ. The V segment lost 4 bases and the J segment 2 bases; nucleotides outside the gene matches: 9. The DNA of the CDR3 is TGCGCCAGCAGCCCTTCAAGACAGGGGTTCACAGATACGCAGTATTTT. This translates into CASSPSRQGFTDTQYF.

Concerning this clone: The same CDR3 arises from other DNA sequences in this sample as well. The J gene is TRBJ2-1, the V gene TRBV10-1, with D perhaps TRBD2 (6 bases). Germline V gene data show CDR1 as WNHNN and CDR2 as SYGVQD (reference sequence). Trimming cost V 0 bases and J 7 bases, with 10 bases left between them. There are 14 residues in the CDR3. The DNA for the CDR3 is TGCGCCAGCAGTGAGTCTGGGCGGGATAATGAGCAGTTCTTC. Translating it yields CASSESGRDNEQFF.

CDR3 in amino acids: CASSGGTANYGYTF. The CDR3, as DNA: TGTGCCAGCAGCGGCGGGACAGCAAACTATGGCTACACCTTC. The J gene is TRBJ1-2, the V gene TRBV7-2; 7 nucleotides line up with TRBD1. The CDR3 length is 14 residues. Germline V gene sequence: CDR1 SGHTA, CDR2 FQGNSA. V lost 5 bases, J lost 2 bases, and 5 bases stayed unmatched.